The 9 T cell receptor beta chains below all came from one sample that was sequenced in a study of control samples from healthy donors and cancer patients. Repertoires were generated with immunoSEQ multiplex PCR, while TCRdb's copy carries only in-frame clones and drops some. The sample has 60,000 to 75,000 clones; roughly 85% are singletons. Source material: blood. Receptor source: a man aged 40-49 years in good health.

The chain uses TRBV11-3 and TRBJ2-7, with D tentatively TRBD1 (5 bases). CDR1 is SGHNT and CDR2 is YENEEA in the germline V gene. The CDR3 loop spans 14 amino acids. V was cut by 5 bases and J by 2 bases, with 13 bases left in between. The CDR3 here is CASSPSREPYEQYF. The CDR3 DNA follows: TGTGCCAGCAGCCCCTCCAGGGAACCCTACGAGCAGTACTTC.

V and J are TRBV15 and TRBJ2-5; D possibly corresponds to TRBD1 (5 bases). This CDR3 is 15 amino acids long. Trimming shortened V by 0 bases and J by 2 bases, and 10 bases separated the two germline ends. CDR1 and CDR2 (germline): LNHNV, YYDKDF (reference sequence). CDR3 coding DNA: TGTGCCACCAGCAGAGATGGGCAGGGTCAAGAGACCCAGTACTTC. Protein sequence: CATSRDGQGQETQYF.

This clone was recorded once. The chain recombines TRBV29-1 with TRBJ1-4, with TRBD1 as a possible D gene (6 bases). The CDR3 totals 13 residues. CDR1 SQVTM and CDR2 ANQGSEA come from the germline V gene. V lost 7 bases and J 0 bases, leaving 9 bases between the germline ends. The CDR3 protein is CSAAGATNEKLFF. The DNA for the CDR3 is TGCAGCGCTGCAGGGGCAACTAATGAAAAACTGTTTTTT.

CDR3 DNA: TGTGCCAGCAGCTCCGGGAGCCCCTACAATGAGCAGTTCTTC. This codes for CASSSGSPYNEQFF. V and J are TRBV7-3 and TRBJ2-1; TRBD2 might be the D (6 bases). V shed 4 bases and J shed 2 bases, with 9 bases lying between them. The CDR3 runs to 14 residues. Germline loops: CDR1 SGHTA, CDR2 FQGTGA.

The V gene is TRBV18, the J gene TRBJ2-1, with TRBD1 matching 8 bases. J was trimmed by 12 bases and V by 6 bases; bases with no gene match: 10. This CDR3 has 13 residues. The V gene's germline CDR1 is KGHSH and CDR2 LQKENI. The CDR3 protein is CASSPVRGPRQFF. The CDR3, as DNA: TGTGCCAGCTCCCCTGTCAGGGGGCCCAGGCAGTTCTTC.

This clone was seen a few times. This sequence joins TRBV5-1 and TRBJ1-6, with a possible D match to TRBD1 (6 bases). This CDR3 region has 16 residues. Germline assignment: CDR1 SGHRS and CDR2 YFSETQ. Deletions cut 0 bases from V and 1 base from J, with 8 bases between. As DNA, the CDR3 is TGCGCCAGCAGCTTGGGAGGACAGTCCTATAATTCACCCCTCCACTTT. It codes for CASSLGGQSYNSPLHF.

This chain joins TRBV20-1 and TRBJ1-4; no clear D. Looked up from germline, CDR1 is DFQATT and CDR2 is SNEGSKA (reference sequence). The CDR3 has 14 amino acids. Trimming left V 3 bases short and J 3 bases short, with 11 bases between. DNA for the CDR3: TGCAGTGCTAGTTCCCGGTACTCTAATGAAAAACTGTTTTTT. It translates to CSASSRYSNEKLFF.

The rearrangement links TRBV28 to TRBJ1-1, with a possible D match to TRBD1 (5 bases). The ends were cut back, 1 base at V and 3 bases at J, with 9 bases in the middle. The CDR3 length is 14 residues. Germline assignment: CDR1 MDHEN and CDR2 SYDVKM. In DNA, the CDR3 is TGTGCCAGCAGTTTATTGGAGGGGCACACTGAAGCTTTCTTT. Translation gives CASSLLEGHTEAFF.

The J gene is TRBJ1-2, the V gene TRBV27, with D perhaps matching TRBD1 (5 bases). CDR3 length: 13 residues. V gave up 3 bases and J gave up 4 bases, with 9 bases separating them. Germline V gene sequence: CDR1 MNHEY, CDR2 SMNVEV (reference sequence). The CDR3 spells CASSFDRFYGYTF. CDR3 coding DNA: TGTGCCAGCAGTTTTGACAGATTCTATGGCTACACCTTC.